Shown below are 5 T cell receptor beta chains from a single sample sequenced in a study of shared clonotypes between healthy human individuals. Here immunoSEQ multiplex PCR was the method, and the copy in TCRdb shows in-frame clones only, minus some. The sample lists fewer than 2.5 million clones, 80% to 95% occurring once. The sequencing input was naive CD4+ T cells from PBMCs. The subset here: CD45RA+ positively selected. The source is a man aged 18 to 30 in good health. Some clones in this sample may be carry-over from other donors' samples.

Details on this clone: Other DNA sequences in this specimen translate into the identical CDR3. V gene TRBV29-1 combines with J gene TRBJ1-2; TRBD1 matches at 7 bases. The J segment lost 0 bases and the V segment lost 6 bases, leaving 1 base of the junction unmatched. This CDR3 is built from 12 residues. Germline V CDR1 and CDR2: SQVTM, ANQGSEA. The CDR3 DNA reads TGCAGCGTAGGGACAGCTAACTATGGCTACACCTTC. It encodes CSVGTANYGYTF.

The rearrangement joins TRBV28 to TRBJ1-5; D not resolved. Germline-derived CDR1 and CDR2 are MDHEN and SYDVKM. V was trimmed by 3 bases and J by 0 bases, leaving 9 bases between them. The CDR3 runs to 15 residues. Written as DNA, the CDR3 is TGTGCCAGCAGTTTGATGGGAGATAGCAATCAGCCCCAGCATTTT. It yields the protein CASSLMGDSNQPQHF.

The chain employs TRBV9 and TRBJ2-7; the D is unclear. CDR3 length: 13 residues. V lost 2 bases, J lost 6 bases, and 12 bases lay in between. The germline V gene encodes CDR1 SGDLS and CDR2 YYNGEE. The CDR3 bases are TGTGCCAGCAGCGTTTTCGGCCACGGCGAGCAGTACTTC. This encodes CASSVFGHGEQYF.

V is TRBV7-8 and J is TRBJ1-1, with 7 bases aligning to TRBD1. The V segment lost 5 bases and the J segment 0 bases; nucleotides outside the gene matches: 6. The CDR3 runs 15 residues. CDR1 and CDR2 from the germline V gene are SGHVS and FQNEAQ. Here the CDR3 reads CASSARQGVNTEAFF. Written as DNA, the CDR3 is TGTGCCAGCAGCGCGCGACAGGGAGTGAACACTGAAGCTTTCTTT.

The gene calls are TRBV7-2 and TRBJ2-1; TRBD2 aligns across 10 bases. Germline loops: CDR1 SGHTA, CDR2 FQGNSA. The V and J ends lost 2 bases and 8 bases, in that order; junction bases with no gene match: 3. This CDR3 spans 14 amino acids. CDR3 nucleotide sequence: TGTGCCAGCAGCTTACCGAGCGGGAGGGATGAGCAGTTCTTC. This codes for CASSLPSGRDEQFF.